This entry concerns a single T cell receptor beta chain. The antigen is not known. These data come from a study of blood T cells in healthy people across ages. A J-beta primer mix and a sample-barcoded 5' primer were used in a second PCR of roughly 7 to 12 cycles. TCRdb re-analysed the 5' RACE reads in MiXCR, keeping a single row per CDR3 protein. Of 600,000 to 900,000 distinct CDR3 sequences listed, around 25% are singletons. Study-wide points: With unsorted PBMCs, a conclusive comparison of naive versus antigen-experienced cells was not possible.

CDR3 length: 15 residues. Germline V gives CDR1 KGHSH, CDR2 LQKENI. V lost 6 bases and J lost 3; bases outside the gene matches: 11. Another study also made use of these data, one on T cells of mothers and their children. That paper adds: Second-PCR amplification with M1S added sample barcodes and 2-4 random nucleotides. Maternal samples each gave over 9.5 million TCR beta CDR3 reads, and child samples some 2.8 million each. The authors detected no persistent microchimeric T cell clones.

The V call is TRBV18, the J call TRBJ2-7; 7 positions agree with TRBD1. The sequence came from a boy aged 10-17 years in good health. The source material was blood. For the CDR3, the DNA is TGTGCCAGCTCCCCCGGGACAGCCAGTCGCTACGAGCAGTACTTC. This sequence encodes CASSPGTASRYEQYF.